This TCR beta chain is from a study of T cell repertoires in cytomegalovirus infection. As for the study in general: As its CMV epitopes, the study selected recently identified HLA-C-restricted and well-studied HLA-B-restricted targets. TCR beta signatures that were public indicated CMV infection and matching HLA type. Study-level points and caveats: Individuals carrying CMV plus the relevant HLA were identified by cumulative frequency of public TCR beta families.

Trimming stripped 2 bases from V and 5 bases from J, with 20 bases between. CDR3 length: 17 residues. As regards this clonotype: Antigen unknown.

Each CDR3 protein gets one entry after TCRdb re-called the reads with MiXCR. This table has nearly 700,000 distinct CDR3 sequences, about 33% appearing once. The input for sequencing was cultured PBMCs, taken from culture after CMV antigen stimulation. The chain combines TRBV12-3 or TRBV12-4 with TRBJ2-3, with a tentative D call TRBD1 (5 bases). The source of this sequence is a human donor in good health (CMV status not recorded). Some clones in this sample may be carry-over from other donors' samples. The CDR3 spells CASSLTTGGAYLDTQYF. The CDR3 DNA reads TGTGCCAGCAGTTTAACCACAGGTGGGGCCTATCTAGATACGCAGTATTTT.